These 18 T cell receptor beta chains came from one sample sequenced in a study of blood T cell repertoires in COVID-19. Clones were read by immunoSEQ multiplex PCR, and TCRdb kept only the in-frame ones, dropping some. The sample consists of approximately 22,000 clones, 80% to 95% of them appearing once. Sequenced material: peripheral blood. All receptors come from a woman between 65 and 79 years old with active COVID-19.

This chain uses TRBV5-1 with TRBJ2-5, with 10 bases aligning to TRBD2. The CDR3 loop spans 15 amino acids. Trimming took 0 bases from V and 3 from J; bases not matched to a gene: 2. Germline CDR1 SGHRS, CDR2 YFSETQ. CDR3 coding DNA: TGCGCCAGCAGCTTGGGGACTAGCGGCGAAGAGACCCAGTACTTC. As protein: CASSLGTSGEETQYF.

The J gene is TRBJ2-7, the V gene TRBV11-2; TRBD1 might be the D (6 bases). Germline V gene data show CDR1 as SGHAT and CDR2 as FQNNGV. Trimming left V 3 bases short and J 7 bases short, with 19 bases between. The CDR3 totals 15 residues. The CDR3 here is CASSFTPTGTFEQYF. In nucleotides, the CDR3 is TGTGCCAGCAGCTTCACACCGACAGGTACTTTTGAGCAGTACTTC. The complete variable domain, with remaining parts taken from reference TRBV11-2 and TRBJ2-7, reads EAGVAQSPRYKIIEKRQSVAFWCNPISGHATLYWYQQILGQGPKLLIQFQNNGVVDDSQLPKDRFSAERLKGVDSTLKIQPAKLEDSAVYLCASSFTPTGTFEQYFGPGTRLTVT.

This sequence joins TRBV6-5 and TRBJ1-5, with a tentative D call TRBD1 (6 bases). The CDR3 consists of 15 residues. Germline CDR1 MNHEY, CDR2 SVGAGI. The V end lost 6 bases, the J end lost 0 bases, and 12 bases lay between the germline ends. CDR3: CASSQQGPSNQPQHF. Written as DNA, the CDR3 is TGTGCCAGCAGCCAACAGGGACCTAGCAATCAGCCCCAGCATTTT.

The chain carries TRBV27 and TRBJ1-5; 8 bases line up with TRBD1. The CDR3 length is 14 residues. Germline V gene data show CDR1 as MNHEY and CDR2 as SMNVEV (reference sequence). The J segment lost 6 bases and the V segment lost 4 bases, leaving 5 bases of the junction unmatched. CDR3 region: CASSSLQGAQPQHF. The DNA for the CDR3 is TGTGCCAGCAGTTCCCTTCAGGGGGCTCAGCCCCAGCATTTT.

The chain carries TRBV7-8 and TRBJ2-1; 10 nucleotides agree with TRBD2. V dropped 2 bases and J dropped 8; count of bases not matched to a gene: 6. This CDR3 has 15 amino acids. Looked up from germline, CDR1 is SGHVS and CDR2 is FQNEAQ. CDR3 amino acids: CASSLRLAGDDEQFF. The CDR3 bases are TGTGCCAGCAGCTTAAGGCTAGCGGGAGACGATGAGCAGTTCTTC. The entire variable domain, with the rest obtained from reference TRBV7-8 and TRBJ2-1, is as follows: GAGVSQSPRYKVAKRGQDVALRCDPISGHVSLFWYQQALGQGPEFLTYFQNEAQLDKSGLPSDRFFAERPEGSVSTLKIQRTQQEDSAVYLCASSLRLAGDDEQFFGPGTRLTVL.

This clone has only one observation. CDR3 nucleotides: TGTGCCAGCAGCCAACGTGTAGGGTCAGGGATTAATAGGGATCAGCCCCAGCATTTT. This translates into CASSQRVGSGINRDQPQHF. The chain recombines TRBV3-1 (or the pseudogene TRBV3-2) with TRBJ1-5, with D perhaps TRBD1 (5 bases). Germline V gene data show CDR1 as LGHDT and CDR2 as YNNKEL (reference sequence). Trimming stripped 2 bases from V and 5 bases from J, with 25 bases between. The CDR3 is made up of 19 amino acids.

This clone was observed once. The V and J genes are TRBV5-5 and TRBJ2-7; tentative D call: TRBD1 (5 bases). Germline CDR1 is SGHKS and CDR2 is YYEKEE (reference sequence). V lost 2 bases, J lost 6 bases, and 12 bases lay in between. The CDR3 covers 13 residues. DNA for the CDR3: TGTGCCAGCAGCTTCCTATCAGGGATCGAGCAGTACTTC. As protein: CASSFLSGIEQYF.

This chain uses TRBV7-9 with TRBJ1-6, with a possible D match to TRBD1 (5 bases). V was pared by 5 bases and J by 5 bases, with 10 bases between. CDR1 and CDR2 from the germline V gene are SEHNR and FQNEAQ (reference sequence). There are 14 residues in the CDR3. CDR3 residues: CASSPGQNNSPLHF. The CDR3 DNA reads as TGTGCCAGCAGCCCCGGACAAAATAATTCACCCCTCCACTTT.

V gene TRBV3-1 (or the pseudogene TRBV3-2) combines with J gene TRBJ1-2; D gene uncertain. The CDR3 runs 12 residues. CDR1 is LGHDT, CDR2 YNNKEL, per germline (reference sequence). Trimming removed 1 base at V and 7 bases at J, with 7 bases between. The CDR3 spells CASSQVSGGYTF. The CDR3 DNA sequence: TGTGCCAGCAGCCAAGTGTCAGGTGGCTACACCTTC.

The chain recombines TRBV6-5 with TRBJ2-1, with 8 nucleotides matching TRBD2. The germline CDR1 and CDR2 sequences are MNHEY and SVGAGI. V lost 0 bases and J lost 15; bases outside the gene matches: 10. This CDR3 is 14 amino acids long. The CDR3 is CASSYSFSGVDPFF. For the CDR3, the DNA is TGTGCCAGCAGTTACTCTTTTAGCGGGGTCGATCCGTTCTTC.

The CDR3: CASAFFPTPDTQYF. CDR3 coding DNA: TGCGCCAGCGCCTTCTTCCCTACCCCAGATACGCAGTATTTT. This chain joins TRBV5-1 and TRBJ2-3, with D uncertain. This CDR3 has 14 amino acids. Looked up from germline, CDR1 is SGHRS and CDR2 is YFSETQ. V dropped 7 bases and J dropped 4 bases, with 16 bases sitting between them.

The chain is built from TRBV19 and TRBJ2-1; D may be TRBD2 (6 bases). This CDR3 is built from 15 residues. Germline CDR1 is LNHDA and CDR2 is SQIVND (reference sequence). Trimming pared 5 bases from V and 9 bases from J, leaving 20 bases between. The CDR3 bases are TGTGCCAGTAGTTATTACCGGGAGTCGCTGGGTGAGCAGTTCTTC. It codes for CASSYYRESLGEQFF. The variable domain in full, completed from reference TRBV19 and TRBJ2-1, reads DGGITQSPKYLFRKEGQNVTLSCEQNLNHDAMYWYRQDPGQGLRLIYYSQIVNDFQKGDIAEGYSVSREKKESFPLTVTSAQKNPTAFYLCASSYYRESLGEQFFGPGTRLTVL.

The chain couples TRBV9 to TRBJ2-1; 10 bases align to TRBD2. The CDR3 totals 17 residues. Germline V lookup: CDR1 SGDLS, CDR2 YYNGEE. Trimming removed 0 bases from V and 6 bases from J; junction bases left unmatched: 9. The CDR3 region has the DNA TGTGCCAGCAGCGTAGCCCAGCGGGAGGGCCGGTTCAATGAGCAGTTCTTC. Protein: CASSVAQREGRFNEQFF.

V gene TRBV27 combines with J gene TRBJ2-7, with 7 bases that match TRBD1. J was trimmed by 4 bases and V by 6 bases; bases with no gene match: 6. The CDR3 has 13 residues. Germline CDR1 MNHEY, CDR2 SMNVEV (reference sequence). The CDR3 protein is CASRAGTVYEQYF. CDR3 bases: TGTGCCAGCAGGGCCGGGACAGTGTACGAGCAGTACTTC.

The chain joins TRBV5-1 to TRBJ2-1; D may be TRBD1 (5 bases). Deletions cut 2 bases from V and 9 bases from J, with 12 bases between. The CDR3 length is 13 residues. CDR1 and CDR2 (germline): SGHRS, YFSETQ. CDR3 sequence reads: CASSFVPDSEQFF. The DNA of the CDR3 is TGCGCCAGCAGCTTTGTCCCCGACAGTGAGCAGTTCTTC. Filled out from reference TRBV5-1 and TRBJ2-1, the complete variable domain reads KAGVTQTPRYLIKTRGQQVTLSCSPISGHRSVSWYQQTPGQGLQFLFEYFSETQRNKGNFPGRFSGRQFSNSRSEMNVSTLELGDSALYLCASSFVPDSEQFFGPGTRLTVL.

The V gene is TRBV5-6, the J gene TRBJ1-4; D may be TRBD1 (5 bases). V was pared by 2 bases and J by 8 bases, with 10 bases between. The germline V gene encodes CDR1 SGHDT and CDR2 YYEEEE. The CDR3 contains 13 residues. CDR3 coding DNA: TGTGCCAGCAGCTTCGCGGGGACCGAAAAACTGTTTTTT. Translated, it gives CASSFAGTEKLFF.

The chain has TRBV27 and TRBJ1-3; D gene ambiguous. V was clipped by 7 bases and J by 2 bases, with 12 bases between them. There are 14 residues in the CDR3. Looked up from germline, CDR1 is MNHEY and CDR2 is SMNVEV (reference sequence). In DNA, the CDR3 is TGTGCCAGCAAGGGAGGGAACGCTGGAAACACCATATATTTT. It specifies CASKGGNAGNTIYF.

V and J are TRBV27 and TRBJ2-7; D gene unclear. CDR1 is MNHEY and CDR2 is SMNVEV in the germline V gene (reference sequence). The CDR3 runs to 13 residues. Trimming shortened V by 5 bases and J by 0 bases, and 8 bases separated the two germline ends. In nucleotides, the CDR3 is TGTGCCAGCAGTCAAACTCGCTCCTACGAGCAGTACTTC. The encoded protein is CASSQTRSYEQYF.